The 2 T cell receptor beta chains in this list originate from one sample, sequenced in a study of T cell repertoires in cytomegalovirus infection. In TCRdb, the reads were re-called with MiXCR into one record per CDR3 protein. The sample holds a few hundred thousand distinct CDR3 sequences; roughly a third are singletons and the top ten take about 13%. The antigens for these receptors are not known. The sample in question was cultured PBMCs, obtained from culture after CMV antigen stimulation. These receptors were obtained from a human donor in good health (CMV status not recorded). Some clones in this sample may be carry-over from other donors' samples.

The gene calls are TRBV5-1 and TRBJ1-2; D unresolved. Germline CDR1 is SGHRS and CDR2 is YFSETQ. The CDR3 runs to 13 residues. The V and J ends lost 3 bases and 5 bases respectively, with 11 bases between them. Here the CDR3 reads CASSYQEVYGYTF. The DNA of the CDR3 is TGCGCCAGCAGCTACCAAGAGGTGTATGGCTACACCTTC.

CDR3 nucleotides: TGTGCCAGCAGCCAATCCAGGGGGTACAATGAGCAGTTCTTC. The encoded protein is CASSQSRGYNEQFF. The genes are TRBV14 and TRBJ2-1; 7 bases align to TRBD1. Germline V gene data show CDR1 as SGHDN and CDR2 as FVKESK. V lost 2 bases, J lost 4 bases, and 2 bases stayed unmatched. The CDR3 is 14 amino acids.